This TCR beta chain was identified during a study of T cell responses to AZD1222 COVID-19 vaccine. The germline CDR1 and CDR2 sequences are SGHRS and YFSETQ. V trimming: 4 bases; J trimming: 7 bases; junction bases outside the gene matches: 6. The CDR3 is 14 residues long. Measured with immunoSEQ multiplex PCR; TCRdb has only the in-frame clones, and not every one. The sample yields approximately 150,000 clones, 85% to 90% seen once. Study-wide findings and caveats: Donors were largely white British and mainly female; clonal diversity was possibly underestimated.

Worth noting for this clone: No antigen is known for it.

The gene calls are TRBV5-1 and TRBJ1-4, with 8 bases lining up with TRBD1. The clonotype originates from an adult who received the AZD1222 COVID-19 vaccine. Source: peripheral blood, taken 28 days after the second AZD1222 dose. The CDR3 sequence is CASSVDRAAEKLFF. The CDR3 nucleotides read TGCGCCAGCAGCGTGGACAGGGCGGCTGAAAAACTGTTTTTT.